The clone carrying this TCR beta chain has more than one count but fewer than ten. TCRdb used MiXCR to reprocess the 5' RACE reads, holding one entry per CDR3 protein. The sample shows roughly 330,000 distinct CDR3 sequences, roughly 4.3% of them seen only once. Looked up from germline, CDR1 is SQVTM and CDR2 is ANQGSEA. The trim removed 4 bases at V and 4 bases at J, leaving 10 bases unmatched. This CDR3 has 15 residues. The data derive from a study of T cells after yellow fever vaccination. In the study overall: In the case of low-cell-number fractions, SMART-Seq v4 Ultra Low Input was used for preparation.

The origin of this receptor is a man younger than 30 who received the YFV17D yellow fever vaccine. The genes are TRBV29-1 and TRBJ2-3, with 8 nucleotides matching TRBD2. The sequencing here drew on PBMCs, taken 5 days after the yellow fever booster vaccination. The CDR3 region is CSVVRLAGISDTQYF. Here the CDR3 DNA reads TGCAGCGTTGTTCGGCTAGCGGGTATATCAGATACGCAGTATTTT.